Listed below are T cell receptor beta chains from one sample, sequenced in a study of blood T cell repertoires in COVID-19. Sequencing was performed with immunoSEQ multiplex PCR; in TCRdb, only in-frame clones are kept and a portion is missing. Seen here are 230,000 or so clones, roughly 76% observed once, and the top ten hold 4% to 5.5%. The sequenced sample consisted of peripheral blood. These receptors were taken from a human donor in a cohort sampled during active COVID-19. CDR3s include the opening cysteine and the closing phenylalanine or tryptophan. Fields, in order: V gene, D gene, clone size, J gene, CDR3 DNA, CDR3 protein. A D gene is named only where the DNA matches it firmly. For some rows the clone size is stated as once, few or many, or as a class when expanded; others skip it.

v_gene: TRBV14; d_gene: -; abundance: -; j_gene: TRBJ1-2; CDR3nt: TGTGCCAGCAGCCCCATCACGATCAGTGGCTACACCTTC; CDR3aa: CASSPITISGYTF
v_gene: TRBV19; d_gene: -; abundance: -; j_gene: TRBJ2-2; CDR3nt: TGTGCCAGTAGTATGAGATACGCGAACACCGGGGAGCTGTTTTTT; CDR3aa: CASSMRYANTGELFF
v_gene: TRBV28; d_gene: TRBD1; abundance: -; j_gene: TRBJ2-7; CDR3nt: TGTGCCATCCTTCGGACAGGGGCCCACGAGCAGTACTTC; CDR3aa: CAILRTGAHEQYF
v_gene: TRBV19; d_gene: TRBD2; abundance: -; j_gene: TRBJ2-3; CDR3nt: TGTGCCAGTAGTATATTCCTAGCGGGAGGCACAGATACGCAGTATTTT; CDR3aa: CASSIFLAGGTDTQYF
v_gene: TRBV5-1; d_gene: TRBD1; abundance: -; j_gene: TRBJ1-6; CDR3nt: TGCGCCAGCAGCTTTGGGCAGGGGGATGGACCCCTCCACTTT; CDR3aa: CASSFGQGDGPLHF
v_gene: TRBV5-8; d_gene: TRBD1; abundance: once; j_gene: TRBJ1-4; CDR3nt: TGTGCCAGCAGCCCCGGGACAGGGGCCACTAATGAAAAACTGTTTTTT; CDR3aa: CASSPGTGATNEKLFF
v_gene: TRBV12-3/TRBV12-4; d_gene: TRBD1; abundance: few; j_gene: TRBJ1-1; CDR3nt: TGTGCCAGCAGCCGGGACAGGTACACTGAAGCTTTCTTT; CDR3aa: CASSRDRYTEAFF
v_gene: TRBV19; d_gene: TRBD2; abundance: -; j_gene: TRBJ2-5; CDR3nt: TGTGCCAGTAGCCCTACCGGGACTAACTTAGAGACCCAGTACTTC; CDR3aa: CASSPTGTNLETQYF
v_gene: TRBV11-3; d_gene: TRBD1; abundance: -; j_gene: TRBJ2-2; CDR3nt: TGTGCCAGCAGCGCGGGACAGGGGAGGGACGGGGAGCTGTTTTTT; CDR3aa: CASSAGQGRDGELFF
v_gene: TRBV4-1; d_gene: -; abundance: -; j_gene: TRBJ1-4; CDR3nt: TGCGCCAGCAGCCAAGATCTGCTCAGGGGCGGCGAAAAACTGTTTTTT; CDR3aa: CASSQDLLRGGEKLFF
v_gene: TRBV11-2; d_gene: TRBD2; abundance: -; j_gene: TRBJ2-5; CDR3nt: TGTGCCAGCAGCTTCCTAGCGGGAGTGAGGGGAGAGACCCAGTACTTC; CDR3aa: CASSFLAGVRGETQYF
v_gene: TRBV6-6; d_gene: TRBD1; abundance: -; j_gene: TRBJ1-2; CDR3nt: TGTGCCAGCAGTTCGCCGGCCCGACAGGGCAATCGTGGCTACACCTTC; CDR3aa: CASSSPARQGNRGYTF
v_gene: TRBV27; d_gene: TRBD2; abundance: -; j_gene: TRBJ2-2; CDR3nt: TGTGCCAGCAGTTCCTTAGCGGGATCGGGCACCGGGGAGCTGTTTTTT; CDR3aa: CASSSLAGSGTGELFF
v_gene: TRBV2; d_gene: -; abundance: -; j_gene: TRBJ2-7; CDR3nt: TGTGCCAGCACTTCGGTAAGAAGCTCCTACGAGCAGTACTTC; CDR3aa: CASTSVRSSYEQYF
v_gene: TRBV7-2; d_gene: TRBD1; abundance: -; j_gene: TRBJ2-5; CDR3nt: TGTGCCAGCAGACAGGGACAGCAAGAGACCCAGTACTTC; CDR3aa: CASRQGQQETQYF
v_gene: TRBV6-1; d_gene: TRBD2; abundance: -; j_gene: TRBJ2-7; CDR3nt: TGTGCCAGCAGTGAACGGAGGTTGTCAGCTAGCGGGAGGTACGAGCAGTACTTC; CDR3aa: CASSERRLSASGRYEQYF
v_gene: TRBV28; d_gene: TRBD2; abundance: -; j_gene: TRBJ2-7; CDR3nt: TGTGCCAGCACCATTGGGACTAGCGGGAGGGCCTACGAGCAGTACTTC; CDR3aa: CASTIGTSGRAYEQYF
v_gene: TRBV6-2/TRBV6-3; d_gene: -; abundance: few; j_gene: TRBJ1-5; CDR3nt: TGTGCCAGCAGCTTACCCTACAGGGCTAATCAGCCCCAGCATTTT; CDR3aa: CASSLPYRANQPQHF
v_gene: TRBV7-2; d_gene: -; abundance: -; j_gene: TRBJ2-6; CDR3nt: TGTGCCAGCAGCTTAGGACTGGGGGGAGGTGGGGCCAACGTCCTGACTTTC; CDR3aa: CASSLGLGGGGANVLTF
v_gene: TRBV5-6; d_gene: TRBD2; abundance: once; j_gene: TRBJ2-3; CDR3nt: TGTGCCAGCACCTGGACTAGTAAGCAGTATTTT; CDR3aa: CASTWTSKQYF
v_gene: TRBV5-1; d_gene: -; abundance: -; j_gene: TRBJ2-2; CDR3nt: TGCGCCAGCAGCTTATCAGTCCCCTCGAACACCGGGGAGCTGTTTTTT; CDR3aa: CASSLSVPSNTGELFF
v_gene: TRBV27; d_gene: TRBD1; abundance: -; j_gene: TRBJ1-2; CDR3nt: TGTGCCAGCTCACCTAGACAGGGGACGTACTATGGCTACACCTTC; CDR3aa: CASSPRQGTYYGYTF
v_gene: TRBV11-2; d_gene: TRBD2; abundance: -; j_gene: TRBJ2-7; CDR3nt: TGTGCCAGCAGCTTAGATGTTGGGCGGGAGGGCTCCTACGAGCAGTACTTC; CDR3aa: CASSLDVGREGSYEQYF
v_gene: TRBV29-1; d_gene: TRBD1; abundance: -; j_gene: TRBJ2-1; CDR3nt: TGCAGCGTTGTTCGTCAAAGGGACAGTGAGCAGTTCTTC; CDR3aa: CSVVRQRDSEQFF
v_gene: TRBV19; d_gene: TRBD1; abundance: -; j_gene: TRBJ2-1; CDR3nt: TGTGCCAGTAGTGGGGAGACAGGGGGCCTTGAGCAGTTCTTC; CDR3aa: CASSGETGGLEQFF
v_gene: TRBV19; d_gene: TRBD2; abundance: -; j_gene: TRBJ2-7; CDR3nt: TGTGCCAGTAGTATGATGCTAGCGGGGGGGCCGGACGACGAGCAGTACTTC; CDR3aa: CASSMMLAGGPDDEQYF
v_gene: TRBV5-4; d_gene: -; abundance: -; j_gene: TRBJ1-1; CDR3nt: TGTGCCAGCAGCTTTCGCGGGGCATTGACTGAAGCTTTCTTT; CDR3aa: CASSFRGALTEAFF
v_gene: TRBV15; d_gene: -; abundance: few; j_gene: TRBJ2-1; CDR3nt: TGTGCCACCAGCAGAGATCGGAAAGGGGCGAATGAGCAGTTCTTC; CDR3aa: CATSRDRKGANEQFF
v_gene: TRBV9; d_gene: -; abundance: -; j_gene: TRBJ1-1; CDR3nt: TGTGCCAGCAGCGTAGGAGGGGGACCGACTAATGAAGCTTTCTTT; CDR3aa: CASSVGGGPTNEAFF
v_gene: TRBV5-4; d_gene: TRBD1; abundance: once; j_gene: TRBJ2-3; CDR3nt: TGTGCCACCCAGGGACAGGTAGGAGGTACGCAGTATTTT; CDR3aa: CATQGQVGGTQYF
v_gene: TRBV5-4; d_gene: -; abundance: few; j_gene: TRBJ2-1; CDR3nt: TGTGCCAGCAGCGCCAGCAATGAGCAGTTCTTC; CDR3aa: CASSASNEQFF
v_gene: TRBV24-1; d_gene: -; abundance: once; j_gene: TRBJ2-2; CDR3nt: TGTGCCACCAGTGATTTGCAGGGCAGGAACACCGGGGAGCTGTTTTTT; CDR3aa: CATSDLQGRNTGELFF
v_gene: TRBV18; d_gene: -; abundance: few; j_gene: TRBJ2-5; CDR3nt: TGTGCCAGCTCCAGCTGGACTGAAGAAGAGACCCAGTACTTC; CDR3aa: CASSSWTEEETQYF
v_gene: TRBV27; d_gene: TRBD1; abundance: few; j_gene: TRBJ1-5; CDR3nt: TGTGCCAGCAGTTTCGGACAGGGCCGCAATCAGCCCCAGCATTTT; CDR3aa: CASSFGQGRNQPQHF
v_gene: TRBV28; d_gene: -; abundance: few; j_gene: TRBJ2-4; CDR3nt: TGTGCCAGCAGTCGAGAGTACAAAAACATTCAGTACTTC; CDR3aa: CASSREYKNIQYF
v_gene: TRBV19; d_gene: TRBD1; abundance: -; j_gene: TRBJ1-2; CDR3nt: TGTGCCAGTAGCCAGACAGGGTCTCTCTATGGCTACACCTTC; CDR3aa: CASSQTGSLYGYTF